Presented here are 2 T cell receptor beta chains from one specimen sequenced in a study of early T cells in non-severe SARS-CoV-2 infection. TCRdb ran MiXCR on the 5' RACE reads and lists one entry per CDR3 protein. Found here are approximately 50,000 distinct CDR3 sequences, around 12% of them singletons; the top ten hold about 2.7%. Sequencing used whole blood, obtained at baseline. These receptors all stem from an adult who was a healthcare worker with PCR-confirmed SARS-CoV-2 infection or an uninfected control (not recorded which).

The V gene is TRBV4-2, the J gene TRBJ2-2; 13 bases line up with TRBD2. This CDR3 has 19 amino acids. The germline V gene has CDR1 LGHNA and CDR2 YNFKEQ. V was pared by 2 bases and J by 1 base, with 7 bases of the junction left unmatched. Here the CDR3 reads CASSQIGGLAGMNTGELFF. The CDR3 coding sequence is TGTGCCAGCAGCCAAATCGGGGGACTAGCGGGAATGAACACCGGGGAGCTGTTTTTT.

V is TRBV7-9 and J is TRBJ2-5; D possibly corresponds to TRBD2 (6 bases). Germline V CDR1 and CDR2: SEHNR, FQNEAQ (reference sequence). The CDR3 loop spans 11 amino acids. V lost 11 bases and J 4 bases, leaving 11 bases between the germline ends. This chain's CDR3 is CAGGNVETQYF. DNA of the CDR3: TGTGCCGGGGGGAACGTAGAGACCCAGTACTTC.